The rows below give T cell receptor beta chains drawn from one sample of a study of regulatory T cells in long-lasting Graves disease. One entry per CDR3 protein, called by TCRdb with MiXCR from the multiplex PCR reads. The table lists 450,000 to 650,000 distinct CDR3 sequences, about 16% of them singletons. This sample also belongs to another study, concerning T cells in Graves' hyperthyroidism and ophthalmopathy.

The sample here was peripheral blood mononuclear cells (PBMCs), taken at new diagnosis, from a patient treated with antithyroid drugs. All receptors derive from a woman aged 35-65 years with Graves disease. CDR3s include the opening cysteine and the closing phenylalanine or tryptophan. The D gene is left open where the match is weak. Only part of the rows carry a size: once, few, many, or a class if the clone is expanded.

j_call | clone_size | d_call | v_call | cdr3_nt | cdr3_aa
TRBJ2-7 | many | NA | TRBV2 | TGTGCCAGCAGCGGACAGAACTACGAGCAGTACTTC | CASSGQNYEQYF
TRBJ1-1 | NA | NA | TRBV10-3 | TGTGCCATCCTCTCCGCAAGGGGTGAAGCTTTCTTT | CAILSARGEAFF
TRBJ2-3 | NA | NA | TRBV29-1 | TGCAGCGTTGATTTAGGCACAGATACGCAGTATTTT | CSVDLGTDTQYF
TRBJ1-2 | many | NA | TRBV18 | TGTGCCAGCTCACCACTCGGACAGCCATATGGCTACACCTTC | CASSPLGQPYGYTF
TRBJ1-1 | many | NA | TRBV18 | TGTGCCAGCTCACCTCGGCAGGGAGGAGCTGAAGCTTTCTTT | CASSPRQGGAEAFF
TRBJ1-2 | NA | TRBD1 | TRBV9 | TGTGCCAGCAGCGTAGGTCACAGGGGCCCAAGGGGAGGATATGGCTACACCTTC | CASSVGHRGPRGGYGYTF
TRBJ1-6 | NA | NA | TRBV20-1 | TGCAGTGCTAGGGAGGCAGCGTACGATTCACCCCTCCACTTT | CSAREAAYDSPLHF
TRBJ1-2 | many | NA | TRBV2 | TGTGCCAGCAGTCCAGGGACGGTTCACACCTTC | CASSPGTVHTF
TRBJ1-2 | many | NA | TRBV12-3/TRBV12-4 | TGTGCCAGCACCCGATGGGGGGCTGGTGGCTACACCTTC | CASTRWGAGGYTF
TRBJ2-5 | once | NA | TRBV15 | TGTGCCACCAGCAGAGATGATTCTAGCCGGTACCAAGAGACCCAGTACTTC | CATSRDDSSRYQETQYF
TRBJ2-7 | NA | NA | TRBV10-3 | TGTGCCATCGATAATGGGGGGAAAGGTGAGCAGTACTTC | CAIDNGGKGEQYF
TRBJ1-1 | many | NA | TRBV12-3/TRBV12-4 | TGTGCCAGCAGCCCACAGTGGAACACTGAAGCTTTCTTT | CASSPQWNTEAFF
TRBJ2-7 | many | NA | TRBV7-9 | TGTGCCAGCGAAGCCCAAACCTCCTACGAGCAGTACTTC | CASEAQTSYEQYF
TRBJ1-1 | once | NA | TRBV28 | TGTGCCAGCAGTTTAGCGCCGGGCCCCGCGGCTGAAGCTTTCTTT | CASSLAPGPAAEAFF
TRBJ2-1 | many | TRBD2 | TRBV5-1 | TGCGCCAGCAGCTTGGAAAGCGGGGGTTACAATGAGCAGTTCTTC | CASSLESGGYNEQFF
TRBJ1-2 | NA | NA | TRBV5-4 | TGTGCCAGCACCACGGACAGCCTCTATGGCTACACCTTC | CASTTDSLYGYTF
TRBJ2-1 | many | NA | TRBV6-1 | TGTGCCAGCCGAGGGGGCGGGGGCTACAATGAGCAGTTCTTC | CASRGGGGYNEQFF
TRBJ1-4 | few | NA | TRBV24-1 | TGTGCCACCGAGGAGGAACGTGGAAAACTGTTTTTT | CATEEERGKLFF
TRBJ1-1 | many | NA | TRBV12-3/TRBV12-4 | TGTGCCAGCAGATCTTTTGAGAACACTGAAGCTTTCTTT | CASRSFENTEAFF
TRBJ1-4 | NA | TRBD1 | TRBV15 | TGTGCCACCAGCAGATACCCCGGGACAGGGCATACTAATGAAAAACTGTTTTTT | CATSRYPGTGHTNEKLFF
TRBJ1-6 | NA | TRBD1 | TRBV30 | TGTGCCTGGACGGACAGGAAGAATTCACCCCTCCACTTT | CAWTDRKNSPLHF
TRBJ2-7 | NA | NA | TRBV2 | TGTGCCAGCACCGGACAGTTGGTAGGGTCCCACGAGCAGTACTTC | CASTGQLVGSHEQYF
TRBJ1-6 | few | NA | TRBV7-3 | TGTGCCAGCAGCTTAACCTCTGGAGGTGGTTCACCCCTCCACTTT | CASSLTSGGGSPLHF
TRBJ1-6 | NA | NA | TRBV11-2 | TGTGCCAGCAGCTTAGGTAGTTCAACGTATAATTCACCCCTCCACTTT | CASSLGSSTYNSPLHF
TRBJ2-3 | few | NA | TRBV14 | TGTGCCAGCAGCCAAAGCTCCACTAGCACAGATACGCAGTATTTT | CASSQSSTSTDTQYF
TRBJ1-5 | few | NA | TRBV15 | TGTGCCACCAGCAGAGAGCCTAGGGTGAACAATCAGCCCCAGCATTTT | CATSREPRVNNQPQHF
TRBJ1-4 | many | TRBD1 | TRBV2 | TGTGCCAGCAGTGAAGCCCAACAGGGGGGAAAACTGTTTTTT | CASSEAQQGGKLFF
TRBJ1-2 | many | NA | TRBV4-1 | TGTGCCAGCAGCCAAGTATTGACGGCGGGGGCGTATGGCTACACCTTC | CASSQVLTAGAYGYTF
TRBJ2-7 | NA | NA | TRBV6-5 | TGTGCCAGCAGTTACGCCACCCCCGAGCAGTACTTC | CASSYATPEQYF
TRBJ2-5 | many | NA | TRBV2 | TGTGCCAGCAGTGAAATAGAGACCCAGTACTTC | CASSEIETQYF
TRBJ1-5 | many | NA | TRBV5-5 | TGTGCCAGCACCGCCTTGGGGGGTGGCAATCAGCCCCAGCATTTT | CASTALGGGNQPQHF
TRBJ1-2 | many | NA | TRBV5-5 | TGTGCCAGCAGCTTGGGGGTAGATGGCTACACCTTC | CASSLGVDGYTF
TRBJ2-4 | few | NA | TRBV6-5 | TGTGCCAGCAGTTTTAACTTCCAAAAGGGGGACATTCAGTACTTC | CASSFNFQKGDIQYF
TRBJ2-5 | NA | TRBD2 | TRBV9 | TGTGCCAGCAGCGTAGCAGAGCGGGAGCAAGAGACCCAGTACTTC | CASSVAEREQETQYF
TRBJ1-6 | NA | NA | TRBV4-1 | TGCGCCAGCAGCCAGAAGGGTGACCCTTCTTATAATTCACCCCTCCACTTT | CASSQKGDPSYNSPLHF
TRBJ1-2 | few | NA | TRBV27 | TGTGCCAGCAGTCCCCTTGACGGCGGCTACACCTTC | CASSPLDGGYTF
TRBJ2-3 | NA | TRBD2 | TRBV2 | TGTGCCAGCAGTGAAGGGACTAGCGGGGCCAGTACGCAGTATTTT | CASSEGTSGASTQYF
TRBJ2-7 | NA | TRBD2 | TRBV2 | TGTGCCAGCAGTGAGGGTGGAGCGGGGGGGTCCTACGAGCAGTACTTC | CASSEGGAGGSYEQYF
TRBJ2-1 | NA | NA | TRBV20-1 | TGCAGTGCTAGAGGGGGGCCTAACAATGAGCAGTTCTTC | CSARGGPNNEQFF
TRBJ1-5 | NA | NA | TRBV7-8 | TGTGCCAGCAGCTCCGGGCCCGATAGCAATCAGTCCCAGCATTTT | CASSSGPDSNQSQHF
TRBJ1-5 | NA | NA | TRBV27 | TGTGCCAGCAGTCTCAGTTGGGGGGGGAATCAGCCCCAGCATTTT | CASSLSWGGNQPQHF
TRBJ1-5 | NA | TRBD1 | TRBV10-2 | TGCGCCAGCAGTGAAGCTAGGACAGGGAGTCAGCCCCAGCATTTT | CASSEARTGSQPQHF
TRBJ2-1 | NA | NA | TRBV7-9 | TGTGCCAGCAGCTTATTCCTAGGAGATGAGCAGTTCTTC | CASSLFLGDEQFF
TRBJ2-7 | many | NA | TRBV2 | TGTGCCAGCAGTGAGGGAAGCTCCTACGAGCAGTACTTC | CASSEGSSYEQYF
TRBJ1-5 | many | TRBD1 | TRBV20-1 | TGCAGTGCCGCAGAGGGACAGCACAATCAGCCCCAGCATTTT | CSAAEGQHNQPQHF
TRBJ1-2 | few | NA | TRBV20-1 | TGCAGTGCTAGTGCCGGAGCTAACTATGGCTACACCTTC | CSASAGANYGYTF
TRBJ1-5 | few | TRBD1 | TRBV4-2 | TGTGCCAGCAGAGGACAGGGAGTTGATCAGCCCCAGCATTTT | CASRGQGVDQPQHF
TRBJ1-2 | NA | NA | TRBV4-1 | TGCGCCAGCAGCCAAGTTCGGCTAGCTAACTATGGCTACACCTTC | CASSQVRLANYGYTF
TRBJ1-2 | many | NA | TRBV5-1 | TGCGCCAGCAGCTTGGCACATAACTATGGCTACACCTTC | CASSLAHNYGYTF
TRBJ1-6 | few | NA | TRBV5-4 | TGTGCCAGTAGTACAGGAAGTTCACCCCTCCACTTT | CASSTGSSPLHF